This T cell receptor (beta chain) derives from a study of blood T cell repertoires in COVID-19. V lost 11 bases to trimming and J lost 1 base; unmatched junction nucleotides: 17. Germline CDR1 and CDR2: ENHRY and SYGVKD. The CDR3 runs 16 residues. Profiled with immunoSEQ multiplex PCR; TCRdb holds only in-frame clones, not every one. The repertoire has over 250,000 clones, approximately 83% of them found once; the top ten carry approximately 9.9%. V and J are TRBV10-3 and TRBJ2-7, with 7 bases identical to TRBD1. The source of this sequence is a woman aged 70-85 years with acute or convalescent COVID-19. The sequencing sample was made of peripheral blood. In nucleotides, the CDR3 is TGTGCCGCTTCCACTACCGGGACAGATAAGTCCTACGAGCAGTACTTC. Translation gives CAASTTGTDKSYEQYF.